One sample yielded the 9 T cell receptor beta chains listed below, sequenced in a study of OX40 agonist ivuxolimab in advanced cancers. Profiling relied on immunoSEQ multiplex PCR, and the TCRdb table lists in-frame clones only, not all of them. This table holds about 19,000 clones, more than 60% found once. The sequencing here drew on CD4+ or CD8+ T cells sorted from blood, taken in a trial of the OX40 agonist ivuxolimab. These TCRs come from an adult with an advanced solid tumor such as melanoma, head and neck, liver or kidney cancer.

There are a few counts of this clone. This chain links TRBV28 with TRBJ2-1; maybe TRBD2 (5 bases). Germline CDR1 and CDR2: MDHEN and SYDVKM. Deletions cut 5 bases from V and 4 bases from J, with 12 bases between. The CDR3 runs to 14 residues. The CDR3 region has the DNA TGTGCCAGCAGTCCCTTCTTAGCGTACAATGAGCAGTTCTTC. It codes for CASSPFLAYNEQFF. The full variable domain, completed using reference TRBV28 and TRBJ2-1, is DVKVTQSSRYLVKRTGEKVFLECVQDMDHENMFWYRQDPGLGLRLIYFSYDVKMKEKGDIPEGYSVSREKKERFSLILESASTNQTSMYLCASSPFLAYNEQFFGPGTRLTVL.

V usage is TRBV7-9 and J usage is TRBJ2-5; 8 positions match TRBD1. In germline, CDR1 is SEHNR, CDR2 FQNEAQ (reference sequence). The CDR3 consists of 15 residues. V was clipped by 4 bases and J by 5 bases; unmatched bases: 9. CDR3 in DNA: TGTGCCAGCAGCTCCCGGACAGGGCTGAGGGAGACCCAGTACTTC. It yields the protein CASSSRTGLRETQYF. The full variable domain, in which reference TRBV7-9 and TRBJ2-5 provide the parts outside the CDR3, is DTGVSQNPRHKITKRGQNVTFRCDPISEHNRLYWYRQTLGQGPEFLTYFQNEAQLEKSRLLSDRFSAERPKGSFSTLEIQRTEQGDSAMYLCASSSRTGLRETQYFGPGTRLLVL.

The chain joins TRBV2 to TRBJ1-5; 8 bases fit TRBD1. Germline V lookup: CDR1 SNHLY, CDR2 FYNNEI. Unmatched junction bases numbered 3, after V lost 5 bases and J lost 0 bases. The CDR3 has 15 amino acids. Here the CDR3 DNA reads TGTGCCAGCAGTCCGGACAGGGATAGCAATCAGCCCCAGCATTTT. It specifies CASSPDRDSNQPQHF. The full variable domain, completed using reference TRBV2 and TRBJ1-5, is EPEVTQTPSHQVTQMGQEVILRCVPISNHLYFYWYRQILGQKVEFLVSFYNNEISEKSEIFDDQFSVERPDGSNFTLKIRSTKLEDSAMYFCASSPDRDSNQPQHFGDGTRLSIL.

The gene calls are TRBV7-2 and TRBJ2-3, with D unclear. This CDR3 contains 11 residues. Per germline, CDR1 SGHTA and CDR2 FQGNSA. V gave up 1 base and J gave up 8 bases, with 4 bases separating them. This chain's CDR3 is CASSLGVTQYF. The CDR3 region has the DNA TGTGCCAGCAGCTTAGGGGTTACGCAGTATTTT.

The chain joins TRBV6-1 to TRBJ2-7; D might be TRBD2 (6 bases). Germline V CDR1 and CDR2: MNHNS, SASEGT. V was shortened by 3 bases and J by 4 bases, with 19 bases between the two germline ends. The CDR3 loop spans 16 amino acids. The CDR3 loop reads CASSDPGGRPSYEQYF. In DNA, the CDR3 is TGTGCCAGCAGTGATCCTGGGGGGAGGCCAAGTTACGAGCAGTACTTC.

This clone was found a few times. The chain joins TRBV5-1 to TRBJ2-3, with a weak D call TRBD2 (5 bases). V lost 4 bases, J lost 6 bases, and 30 bases lay in between. Germline CDR1 and CDR2: SGHRS and YFSETQ. This CDR3 is built from 19 residues. In nucleotides, the CDR3 is TGCGCCAGCAGCGCTGACCCGCGGCGGACGGGAAAAAGCCCTGATACGCAGTATTTT. Protein sequence: CASSADPRRTGKSPDTQYF.

The chain links TRBV29-1 to TRBJ2-5; no firm D call. The CDR3 extends over 12 amino acids. Between the trimmed V and J ends, which lost 0 bases and 11 bases, there was a span of 13 bases. CDR1 is SQVTM, CDR2 ANQGSEA, per germline. This chain's CDR3 is CSVEDSENQQYF. The CDR3 DNA reads TGCAGCGTTGAAGACTCGGAGAATCAGCAGTACTTC.

This chain links TRBV13 with TRBJ2-7, with a tentative D call TRBD2 (5 bases). V dropped 2 bases and J dropped 5 bases, with 7 bases sitting between them. The germline CDR1 and CDR2 sequences are PRHDT and FYEKMQ (reference sequence). The CDR3 runs 12 residues. The CDR3 sequence is CASSLSGNEQYF. DNA of the CDR3: TGTGCCAGCAGCTTATCGGGAAACGAGCAGTACTTC.

V gene TRBV6-6 combines with J gene TRBJ2-7; D is undetermined. The CDR3 sequence is 15 residues long. Trimming stripped 6 bases from V and 2 bases from J, with 17 bases between. CDR1 MNHNY and CDR2 SVGAGI come from the germline V gene (reference sequence). CDR3 amino acids: CASRLSPLTAYEQYF. DNA of the CDR3: TGTGCCAGCAGACTTTCACCATTAACTGCCTACGAGCAGTACTTC.